This T cell receptor beta chain is drawn from a study of blood T cells in healthy people across ages. Study-level information: When template switching was applied, about one barcoded beta molecule was captured per two T cells. Study outcomes and limitations: The long-lived group displayed more naive CD4+ cells, plus higher diversity, than the aged donors did.

Concerning this clonotype: The antigen remains undetermined.

Through a sample-barcoded 5' primer and a J-beta primer mix, a second PCR was run for 7 to 11 cycles. TCRdb fed the 5' RACE reads into MiXCR, producing one record per CDR3 protein. There are 890,000 or so distinct CDR3 sequences in the sample; 55% to 65% occur only once, and about 27% lies in the top ten. The sequenced material came from blood. The source is a man aged 30-40 years in good health.

For the CDR3, the DNA is TGCAGCGCCGGTTCCGGCCTCATCGGCCCAGAGACCCAGTACTTC. Its translation: CSAGSGLIGPETQYF. The chain is built from TRBV29-1 and TRBJ2-5; D gene unclear. Germline lookup yields CDR1 SQVTM and CDR2 ANQGSEA. Trimming took 7 bases from V and 4 from J, leaving 22 bases between them. This CDR3 is built from 15 residues.